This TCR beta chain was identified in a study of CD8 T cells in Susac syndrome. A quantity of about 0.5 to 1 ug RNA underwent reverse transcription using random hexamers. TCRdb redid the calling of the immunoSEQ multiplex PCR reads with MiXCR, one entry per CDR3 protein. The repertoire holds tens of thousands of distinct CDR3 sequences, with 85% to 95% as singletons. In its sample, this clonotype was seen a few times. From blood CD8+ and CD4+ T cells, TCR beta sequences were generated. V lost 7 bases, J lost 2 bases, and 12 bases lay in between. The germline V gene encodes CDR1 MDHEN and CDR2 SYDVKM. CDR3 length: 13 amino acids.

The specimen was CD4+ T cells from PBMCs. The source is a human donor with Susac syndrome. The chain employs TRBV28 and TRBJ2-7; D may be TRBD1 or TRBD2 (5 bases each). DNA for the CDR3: TGTGCCAGCAAGAATGGGGGACCCTACGAGCAGTACTTC. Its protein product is CASKNGGPYEQYF.